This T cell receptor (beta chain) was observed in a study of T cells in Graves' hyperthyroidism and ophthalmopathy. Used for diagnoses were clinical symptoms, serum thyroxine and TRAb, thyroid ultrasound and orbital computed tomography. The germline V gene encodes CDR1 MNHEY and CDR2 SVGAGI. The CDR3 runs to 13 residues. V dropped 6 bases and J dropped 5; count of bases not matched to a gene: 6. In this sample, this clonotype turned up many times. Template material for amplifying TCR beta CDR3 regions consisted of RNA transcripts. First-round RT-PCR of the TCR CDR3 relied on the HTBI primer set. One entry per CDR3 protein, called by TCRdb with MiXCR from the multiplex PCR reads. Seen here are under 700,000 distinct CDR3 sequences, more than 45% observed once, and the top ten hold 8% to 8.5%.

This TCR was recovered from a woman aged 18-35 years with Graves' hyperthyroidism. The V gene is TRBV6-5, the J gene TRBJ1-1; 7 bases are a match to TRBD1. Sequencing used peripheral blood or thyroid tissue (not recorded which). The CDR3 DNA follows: TGTGCCAGCAGCTCGACAGGGTCGACTGAAGCTTTCTTT. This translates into CASSSTGSTEAFF.